The present T cell receptor beta chain was sequenced within a study of blood T cell repertoires in COVID-19. Study-wide background: Material from acute and convalescent COVID-19 was sourced from the United States, Italy and Spain. The analysed material was cDNA or gDNA that came from T cells, B-cell-depleted T cells, or PBMCs.

V shed 5 bases and J 6 bases; nucleotides not matched to a gene: 11. This CDR3 region has 18 residues. Germline V lookup: CDR1 MNHEY, CDR2 SMNVEV (reference sequence). In the study's own analysis: Using reference gene primer amplification, nucleated cell counts were estimated. Assay used: immunoSEQ multiplex PCR; TCRdb lists only in-frame clones, some missing. Clone size and V and J calls were adopted from that table, with D and trimming inferred from the DNA. The data contain about 190,000 clones, roughly four fifths of them singletons. Sequencing input: peripheral blood. The clonotype comes from a woman aged 40 to 50 with acute or convalescent COVID-19. V gene TRBV27 combines with J gene TRBJ2-1; 15 bases line up with TRBD2. The CDR3 sequence: CASSIGLAGGPSSNEQFF. CDR3 in DNA: TGTGCCAGCAGTATCGGACTAGCGGGAGGGCCGTCTAGCAATGAGCAGTTCTTC.